These 10 T cell receptor beta chains originate from one sample sequenced in a study of cytomegalovirus exposure and HLA in healthy donors. Primers included in the PCR were 60 Vbeta and 13 Jbeta primers. Generated by immunoSEQ multiplex PCR, the TCRdb table keeps only in-frame clones and is missing some. The sample has 150,000 to 200,000 clones, more than 75% seen once. The specimen sequenced was PBMCs. Receptors were obtained from a woman aged 25 to 39 in good health and CMV-seropositive.

The rearrangement joins TRBV2 to TRBJ2-1, with 7 bases that match TRBD2. Germline trimming cut 7 bases from V and 5 bases from J; bases unmatched to any gene: 14. The CDR3 is 16 amino acids. Looked up from germline, CDR1 is SNHLY and CDR2 is FYNNEI. CDR3 protein: CASTRGAGRVDNEQFF. As DNA, the CDR3 is TGTGCCAGCACCCGTGGGGCAGGGAGGGTTGACAATGAGCAGTTCTTC.

The chain uses TRBV28 and TRBJ2-7; TRBD2 matches at 14 bases. Looked up from germline, CDR1 is MDHEN and CDR2 is SYDVKM. This CDR3 region has 19 residues. The V gene end was trimmed by 4 bases and the J gene end by 0 bases; junction bases not matched to a gene: 11. The CDR3 DNA is TGTGCCAGCAGTTCAATCTTCGGGACTAGCGGGAGTACCTCCTACGAGCAGTACTTC. Protein product: CASSSIFGTSGSTSYEQYF.

J is TRBJ2-2 and V is TRBV7-3; perhaps TRBD1 as D (5 bases). Germline V CDR1 and CDR2: SGHTA, FQGTGA. The CDR3 runs to 18 residues. The ends were cut back, 2 bases at V and 0 bases at J, with 16 bases in the middle. CDR3 in amino acids: CASSLRPAQETNTGELFF. CDR3 nucleotides: TGTGCCAGCAGCTTACGGCCTGCACAGGAGACGAACACCGGGGAGCTGTTTTTT.

The genes are TRBV18 and TRBJ1-1; 7 bases are a match to TRBD1. The germline gives CDR1 KGHSH, CDR2 LQKENI. The CDR3 spans 15 residues. With 3 bases clipped from V and 5 bases from J, the junction kept 9 bases outside the gene matches. In DNA form, the CDR3 reads TGTGCCAGCTCACCGGCGACAGGGAAGGTTACTGAAGCTTTCTTT. It yields the protein CASSPATGKVTEAFF.

The rearrangement uses TRBV5-4 and TRBJ2-2, with TRBD1 matching over 7 bases. With V trimmed by 0 bases and J by 5 bases, 4 bases remained unmatched. This CDR3 is built from 15 residues. CDR1 is SGHNT, CDR2 YYREEE, per germline (reference sequence). DNA for the CDR3: TGTGCCAGCAGCTTGGGACAGGGTGAGACCGGGGAGCTGTTTTTT. As protein: CASSLGQGETGELFF.

The chain recombines TRBV11-2 with TRBJ2-1; TRBD2 matches 13 bases. V dropped 5 bases and J dropped 5; count of bases not matched to a gene: 9. This CDR3 contains 17 residues. Per the germline V gene, CDR1 is SGHAT and CDR2 is FQNNGV. DNA for the CDR3: TGTGCCAGCAGCCCCACTTCGACTAGCGGGAGGAACAATGAGCAGTTCTTC. It encodes CASSPTSTSGRNNEQFF. The full variable domain, rest sourced from reference TRBV11-2 and TRBJ2-1, is EAGVAQSPRYKIIEKRQSVAFWCNPISGHATLYWYQQILGQGPKLLIQFQNNGVVDDSQLPKDRFSAERLKGVDSTLKIQPAKLEDSAVYLCASSPTSTSGRNNEQFFGPGTRLTVL.

This clone was seen a few times. In DNA, the CDR3 is TGCGCCAGCAGCTTGATAGGCCCCGGGTATGAGCAGTTCTTC. This gives the protein CASSLIGPGYEQFF. The chain has TRBV5-1 and TRBJ2-1; D remains unclear. V lost 1 base and J lost 8, with 13 bases in between. This CDR3 comprises 14 residues. Looked up from germline, CDR1 is SGHRS and CDR2 is YFSETQ.

This chain uses TRBV15 with TRBJ1-1; unclear D gene. Germline values: CDR1 LNHNV, CDR2 YYDKDF (reference sequence). CDR3 length equals 14 residues. Deletions cut 5 bases from V and 1 base from J, with 11 bases between. In DNA form, the CDR3 reads TGTGCCACCAGCGTACAGAGTAGGAACACTGAAGCTTTCTTT. This encodes CATSVQSRNTEAFF.

This chain connects TRBV28 to TRBJ1-4; 8 bases fit TRBD1. This CDR3 region has 16 residues. With 10 bases clipped from V and 0 bases from J, the junction kept 10 bases outside the gene matches. Germline assignment: CDR1 MDHEN and CDR2 SYDVKM. The DNA of the CDR3 is TGTGCCACATCACAGGGGGACTATGCAACTAATGAAAAACTGTTTTTT. This encodes CATSQGDYATNEKLFF.

The chain has TRBV27 and TRBJ2-2; perhaps TRBD1 as D (6 bases). CDR1 and CDR2 (germline): MNHEY, SMNVEV (reference sequence). The CDR3 contains 15 residues. Trimming took 5 bases from V and 2 from J, leaving 12 bases between them. The CDR3 nucleotides read TGTGCCAGCAGTGCCCTCGGGACAAACACCGGGGAGCTGTTTTTT. The encoded protein is CASSALGTNTGELFF.